This is a list of T cell receptor beta chains from one sample in a study of T cells after yellow fever vaccination. TCRdb re-derived calls from the 5' RACE reads in MiXCR, one entry per CDR3 protein. The sample includes about 310,000 distinct CDR3 sequences, more than 3% of them seen just once. Sequences were derived from PBMCs, sampled on the day of the yellow fever booster vaccination. All receptors come from a man aged 18 to 30 who received the YFV17D yellow fever vaccine. CDR3s include the opening cysteine and the closing phenylalanine or tryptophan. Clone size is given for some rows only: seen once, a few or many times, or a class if the clone is expanded.

abundance	v_gene	len	CDR3aa
many	TRBV28	12	CASSFRGFAQYF
-	TRBV29-1	13	CSVPGPSYNEQFF
many	TRBV6-2/TRBV6-3	16	CASSYSSGGAYNEQFF
few	TRBV9	18	CASSVESGQGDSGNTIYF
many	TRBV14	16	CASSQVGAWRTDTQYF
-	TRBV12-3/TRBV12-4	15	CASRGQGAIADTQYF
many	TRBV5-1	15	CASSSQWGLHNEQFF
many	TRBV4-1	15	CASSQEGQGQQPQHF
many	TRBV20-1	14	CSATRRDRNYGYTF
many	TRBV6-1	14	CASSEDRKNTEAFF
few	TRBV27	13	CASGAGVLYGYTF
few	TRBV28	15	CASSLPGTVWDGYTF
many	TRBV5-1	14	CASRASGWNTEAFF
many	TRBV20-1	14	CSAIPGQAYNEQFF
-	TRBV9	17	CASSPSGGSGSYNEQFF
many	TRBV5-1	16	CASSLKGSRGVYEQYF
many	TRBV5-5	15	CASSLGSGGYNEQFF
-	TRBV12-3/TRBV12-4	15	CASRSGQRNTGELFF
many	TRBV6-5	15	CASSYSWERNTEAFF
few	TRBV20-1	16	CSARTASGVLTDTQYF
many	TRBV7-3	15	CASSQIRVNTGELFF
many	TRBV20-1	17	CSARDLSGQGVSYEQYF
few	TRBV24-1	13	CATSDLVVNEQFF
many	TRBV7-9	12	CASSLVDYGYTF